This passage covers 25 T cell receptor beta chains from one sample sequenced in a study of T cells in Graves' hyperthyroidism and ophthalmopathy. Template material for amplifying TCR beta CDR3 regions consisted of RNA transcripts. An initial round of RT-PCR targeting the TCR CDR3 relied on the HTBI primer set. TCRdb redid the calling of the multiplex PCR reads with MiXCR, one entry per CDR3 protein. The sample includes 650,000 to 850,000 distinct CDR3 sequences, 15% to 20% seen only once; the top ten take over 15%. The sample consisted of blood. All receptors come from a woman in her forties or fifties with Graves' hyperthyroidism that later progressed to Graves' ophthalmopathy.

This clonotype has only a few counts. The chain couples TRBV7-9 to TRBJ1-1, with D perhaps matching TRBD1 (6 bases). The CDR3 length is 14 residues. The germline V gene encodes CDR1 SEHNR and CDR2 FQNEAQ (reference sequence). V was pared by 3 bases and J by 6 bases, with 14 bases between. The CDR3 spells CASSFGGGGAEAFF. CDR3 DNA: TGTGCCAGCAGCTTCGGGGGCGGTGGAGCTGAAGCTTTCTTT. The variable domain in full, completed from reference TRBV7-9 and TRBJ1-1, reads DTGVSQNPRHKITKRGQNVTFRCDPISEHNRLYWYRQTLGQGPEFLTYFQNEAQLEKSRLLSDRFSAERPKGSFSTLEIQRTEQGDSAMYLCASSFGGGGAEAFFGQGTRLTVV.

This clonotype has just a few counts. The rearrangement joins TRBV5-1 to TRBJ2-7; either TRBD1 or TRBD2 may supply D (5 bases each). Germline V CDR1 and CDR2: SGHRS, YFSETQ. V shed 4 bases and J shed 5 bases, with 16 bases lying between them. The CDR3 spans 14 residues. CDR3 sequence reads: CASSRGPTVDEQYF. The CDR3 nucleotides read TGCGCCAGCAGCCGGGGACCGACTGTGGACGAGCAGTACTTC.

This clonotype appeared many times. The chain recombines TRBV28 with TRBJ1-1, with D perhaps matching TRBD1 (6 bases). Germline CDR1 and CDR2: MDHEN and SYDVKM. The CDR3 spans 16 residues. Trimming removed 3 bases from V and 3 bases from J, with 17 bases in between. DNA of the CDR3: TGTGCCAGCAGTTTCTTTCTGGGGGGGCTTGACACTGAAGCTTTCTTT. Its translation is CASSFFLGGLDTEAFF.

The chain is built from TRBV10-3 and TRBJ1-2; a possible D gene is TRBD1 (6 bases). V lost 10 bases and J 5 bases, leaving 17 bases between the germline ends. The CDR3 sequence is 13 residues long. Germline V gives CDR1 ENHRY, CDR2 SYGVKD. The chain's CDR3 is CASHSSGAYGYTF. CDR3 nucleotides: TGTGCCAGCCACTCGTCAGGGGCATATGGCTACACCTTC.

In regard to this clonotype: One end of the junction does not line up with germline, which may come from a read error. The chain combines TRBV18 with TRBJ2-2, with D possibly matching TRBD2 (5 bases). Germline values: CDR1 KGHSH, CDR2 LQKENI. The CDR3 is 14 amino acids. The CDR3 spells CASSPQGRTGELVF. The DNA for the CDR3 is TGTGCCAGCTCACCACAGGGAAGAACCGGGGAGCTGGTTTTT.

The genes are TRBV7-8 and TRBJ2-2, with D perhaps TRBD1 or TRBD2 (6 bases each). Trimming pared 7 bases from V and 8 bases from J, leaving 14 bases between. This CDR3 spans 13 amino acids. Germline values: CDR1 SGHVS, CDR2 FQNEAQ. The CDR3 DNA reads as TGTGCCAGCAACGGGGGCGCGGGAGGGGAGCTGTTTTTT. This sequence encodes CASNGGAGGELFF.

The chain employs TRBV4-1 and TRBJ2-1; a possible D gene is TRBD1 (5 bases). The CDR3 extends over 12 amino acids. V was clipped by 3 bases and J by 5 bases, with 5 bases between them. CDR1 and CDR2 from the germline V gene are MGHRA and YSYEKL. As DNA, the CDR3 is TGCGCCAGCAGCCAGGGGCACAATGAGCAGTTCTTC. It encodes CASSQGHNEQFF.

This clonotype was seen ten or more times. The chain is built from TRBV7-8 and TRBJ1-4; D not resolved. The CDR3 covers 16 residues. Deletions cut 4 bases from V and 8 bases from J, with 20 bases between. CDR1 and CDR2 from the germline V gene are SGHVS and FQNEAQ. CDR3 coding DNA: TGTGCCAGCAGCTCCACGGACCGAGGCGTTCGAGAAAAACTGTTTTTT. This sequence encodes CASSSTDRGVREKLFF.

This clonotype was seen more than once but under ten times. The V and J genes are TRBV20-1 and TRBJ2-5; 9 bases agree with TRBD1. The CDR3 length is 13 residues. The germline V gene encodes CDR1 DFQATT and CDR2 SNEGSKA (reference sequence). This CDR3 is CSAPGTGRETQYF. The CDR3, as DNA: TGCAGCGCACCGGGGACAGGGAGAGAGACCCAGTACTTC.

This clonotype has at least ten counts. This rearrangement joins TRBV11-2 to TRBJ1-1; a weak D match, TRBD1 (6 bases). Germline V gene lookup returns CDR1 SGHAT and CDR2 FQNNGV. Trimming removed 5 bases from V and 7 bases from J, with 11 bases in between. The CDR3 loop spans 12 amino acids. This CDR3 is CASSQGQLEAFF. CDR3 bases: TGTGCCAGCAGCCAAGGACAGCTTGAAGCTTTCTTT.

This sequence joins TRBV2 and TRBJ1-2, with 11 positions matching TRBD1. Germline V gives CDR1 SNHLY, CDR2 FYNNEI. The length of the CDR3 is 14 residues. After removal of 7 bases from V and 7 bases from J, the junction contained 8 bases not matched to a gene. The CDR3 nucleotides are TGTGCCAGCAAGGGCGGAGGACAGGGGGCTGGCTACACCTTC. Translation: CASKGGGQGAGYTF. The variable domain in full, completed from reference TRBV2 and TRBJ1-2, reads EPEVTQTPSHQVTQMGQEVILRCVPISNHLYFYWYRQILGQKVEFLVSFYNNEISEKSEIFDDQFSVERPDGSNFTLKIRSTKLEDSAMYFCASKGGGQGAGYTFGSGTRLTVV.

This clonotype was recorded at least ten times. The rearrangement joins TRBV3-1 to TRBJ1-4; D remains ambiguous. Trimming shortened V by 1 base and J by 10 bases, and 13 bases separated the two germline ends. Per the germline V gene, CDR1 is LGHDT and CDR2 is YNNKEL (reference sequence). The length of the CDR3 is 14 residues. CDR3 in amino acids: CASSQGAWAGKLFF. The CDR3 nucleotides read TGTGCCAGCAGCCAAGGGGCCTGGGCGGGAAAACTGTTTTTT.

This clonotype was detected many times. V gene TRBV7-3 combines with J gene TRBJ2-5, with D possibly matching TRBD1 (6 bases). The germline gives CDR1 SGHTA, CDR2 FQGTGA. CDR3 length equals 14 residues. Trimming left V 5 bases short and J 7 bases short, with 17 bases between. In DNA, the CDR3 is TGTGCCAGCAGCACGGGACACCCCACGGGGACCCAGTACTTC. This encodes CASSTGHPTGTQYF.

This clonotype appeared a single time. The V gene is TRBV10-3, the J gene TRBJ1-2, with TRBD1 identical over 10 bases. This CDR3 spans 14 amino acids. V lost 6 bases to trimming and J lost 4 bases; unmatched junction nucleotides: 5. Germline CDR1 is ENHRY and CDR2 is SYGVKD. CDR3 loop: CAISGTGAIYGYTF. CDR3 nucleotides: TGTGCCATCAGCGGGACAGGGGCTATCTATGGCTACACCTTC.

This clonotype was seen repeatedly, ten times or more. The rearrangement links TRBV5-1 to TRBJ1-1; weak D call: TRBD1 (5 bases). The CDR3 has 16 amino acids. CDR1 and CDR2 from the germline V gene are SGHRS and YFSETQ. With 4 bases removed from V and 1 base from J, the gap between germline ends came to 17 bases. Here the CDR3 DNA reads TGCGCCAGCAGCCAACCCCGGGGACTCTCGAACACTGAAGCTTTCTTT. As protein: CASSQPRGLSNTEAFF.

About this clonotype: The conserved closing phenylalanine or tryptophan is absent in this CDR3, likely reflecting a read error. In nucleotides, the CDR3 is TGTGCCACTGGGATTAGGACCGCATCCTACGAGCAGTACTCC. As protein: CATGIRTASYEQYS. The chain joins TRBV6-2 or TRBV6-3 to TRBJ2-7; D gene uncertain. The germline V and J ends were trimmed by 10 bases and 1 base, with 17 bases remaining between them. Germline CDR1 reads MNHEY; CDR2 reads SVGEGT. CDR3 length: 14 residues.

This clonotype has ten or more counts. This chain joins TRBV12-3 or TRBV12-4 and TRBJ1-5; 7 bases are a match to TRBD1. Trimming removed 5 bases from V and 0 bases from J; junction bases left unmatched: 7. The CDR3 is made up of 16 amino acids. CDR3 DNA sequence: TGTGCCAGCAGTCCTACGACAGGGATTAGCAATCAGCCCCAGCATTTT. This encodes CASSPTTGISNQPQHF.

This clonotype came up a few times. V is TRBV5-4 and J is TRBJ2-3; maybe TRBD2 (6 bases). Germline-derived CDR1 and CDR2 are SGHNT and YYREEE (reference sequence). CDR3 size: 13 residues. V was clipped by 10 bases and J by 0 bases, with 12 bases between them. The CDR3 protein is CASHGGSTDTQYF. The CDR3 DNA is TGTGCCTCCCATGGGGGGAGCACAGATACGCAGTATTTT. Using reference TRBV5-4 and TRBJ2-3 for the parts outside the CDR3, the full variable domain is ETGVTQSPTHLIKTRGQQVTLRCSSQSGHNTVSWYQQALGQGPQFIFQYYREEENGRGNFPPRFSGLQFPNYSSELNVNALELDDSALYLCASHGGSTDTQYFGPGTRLTVL.

The V gene is TRBV19, the J gene TRBJ1-2; 11 bases fit TRBD1. This CDR3 is 15 amino acids long. The V and J ends lost 6 bases and 4 bases, in that order; junction bases with no gene match: 7. Germline values: CDR1 LNHDA, CDR2 SQIVND (reference sequence). This CDR3 is CASRAGTGGFYGYTF. Here the CDR3 DNA reads TGTGCCAGTAGAGCAGGGACAGGGGGTTTCTATGGCTACACCTTC.

This clonotype was counted between two and nine times. The V and J genes are TRBV6-2 or TRBV6-3 and TRBJ2-2; the D gene is possibly TRBD1 (6 bases). Germline CDR1 MNHEY, CDR2 SVGEGT. Trimming stripped 0 bases from V and 1 base from J, with 9 bases between. The CDR3 has 16 residues. The CDR3 nucleotides are TGTGCCAGCAGTTACTCGTCCAGGGGGAACACCGGGGAGCTGTTTTTT. It translates to CASSYSSRGNTGELFF.

This clonotype came up many times. The CDR3 DNA reads TGTGCCAGCTCACCGAGAGGCCAAACAGGGATCCCAAATGAAAAACTGTTTTTT. This encodes CASSPRGQTGIPNEKLFF. This chain joins TRBV18 and TRBJ1-4, with D perhaps matching TRBD1 (6 bases). Per germline, CDR1 KGHSH and CDR2 LQKENI. V gave up 3 bases and J gave up 5 bases, with 22 bases separating them. CDR3 length: 18 residues.

This clonotype was counted at least ten times. The genes are TRBV20-1 and TRBJ2-5, with 12 bases lining up with TRBD2. The CDR3 spans 17 residues. The V and J ends lost 6 bases and 0 bases, in that order; junction bases with no gene match: 11. In germline, CDR1 is DFQATT, CDR2 SNEGSKA (reference sequence). The DNA for the CDR3 is TGCAGTGCAGGGAGGACTAGCGGGAACTCGTACCAAGAGACCCAGTACTTC. This sequence encodes CSAGRTSGNSYQETQYF.

This clonotype has ten or more counts. This chain uses TRBV2 with TRBJ2-3; TRBD1 is a possible D gene (5 bases). In germline, CDR1 is SNHLY, CDR2 FYNNEI. The CDR3 length is 13 residues. V dropped 3 bases and J dropped 6 bases, with 10 bases sitting between them. The CDR3 loop reads CASSEFRDDTQYF. CDR3 bases: TGTGCCAGCAGTGAGTTCAGGGATGATACGCAGTATTTT.

V and J are TRBV6-1 and TRBJ2-3, with 7 bases fitting TRBD2. Germline V gene sequence: CDR1 MNHNS, CDR2 SASEGT. Trimming at V came to 4 bases and at J to 2 bases, leaving 9 bases not matched to a gene. The CDR3 runs 16 residues. This CDR3 reads CASSVEAGLFTDTQYF. Here the CDR3 DNA reads TGTGCCAGCAGTGTTGAAGCGGGGCTCTTCACAGATACGCAGTATTTT.

The chain uses TRBV7-2 and TRBJ2-4; 7 bases map to TRBD2. CDR1 and CDR2 (germline): SGHTA, FQGNSA. This CDR3 has 14 amino acids. V shed 7 bases and J 9 bases; nucleotides not matched to a gene: 12. CDR3 sequence reads: CASIPQAGEGIQYF. CDR3 coding DNA: TGTGCCAGCATCCCCCAGGCGGGGGAAGGCATTCAGTACTTC.